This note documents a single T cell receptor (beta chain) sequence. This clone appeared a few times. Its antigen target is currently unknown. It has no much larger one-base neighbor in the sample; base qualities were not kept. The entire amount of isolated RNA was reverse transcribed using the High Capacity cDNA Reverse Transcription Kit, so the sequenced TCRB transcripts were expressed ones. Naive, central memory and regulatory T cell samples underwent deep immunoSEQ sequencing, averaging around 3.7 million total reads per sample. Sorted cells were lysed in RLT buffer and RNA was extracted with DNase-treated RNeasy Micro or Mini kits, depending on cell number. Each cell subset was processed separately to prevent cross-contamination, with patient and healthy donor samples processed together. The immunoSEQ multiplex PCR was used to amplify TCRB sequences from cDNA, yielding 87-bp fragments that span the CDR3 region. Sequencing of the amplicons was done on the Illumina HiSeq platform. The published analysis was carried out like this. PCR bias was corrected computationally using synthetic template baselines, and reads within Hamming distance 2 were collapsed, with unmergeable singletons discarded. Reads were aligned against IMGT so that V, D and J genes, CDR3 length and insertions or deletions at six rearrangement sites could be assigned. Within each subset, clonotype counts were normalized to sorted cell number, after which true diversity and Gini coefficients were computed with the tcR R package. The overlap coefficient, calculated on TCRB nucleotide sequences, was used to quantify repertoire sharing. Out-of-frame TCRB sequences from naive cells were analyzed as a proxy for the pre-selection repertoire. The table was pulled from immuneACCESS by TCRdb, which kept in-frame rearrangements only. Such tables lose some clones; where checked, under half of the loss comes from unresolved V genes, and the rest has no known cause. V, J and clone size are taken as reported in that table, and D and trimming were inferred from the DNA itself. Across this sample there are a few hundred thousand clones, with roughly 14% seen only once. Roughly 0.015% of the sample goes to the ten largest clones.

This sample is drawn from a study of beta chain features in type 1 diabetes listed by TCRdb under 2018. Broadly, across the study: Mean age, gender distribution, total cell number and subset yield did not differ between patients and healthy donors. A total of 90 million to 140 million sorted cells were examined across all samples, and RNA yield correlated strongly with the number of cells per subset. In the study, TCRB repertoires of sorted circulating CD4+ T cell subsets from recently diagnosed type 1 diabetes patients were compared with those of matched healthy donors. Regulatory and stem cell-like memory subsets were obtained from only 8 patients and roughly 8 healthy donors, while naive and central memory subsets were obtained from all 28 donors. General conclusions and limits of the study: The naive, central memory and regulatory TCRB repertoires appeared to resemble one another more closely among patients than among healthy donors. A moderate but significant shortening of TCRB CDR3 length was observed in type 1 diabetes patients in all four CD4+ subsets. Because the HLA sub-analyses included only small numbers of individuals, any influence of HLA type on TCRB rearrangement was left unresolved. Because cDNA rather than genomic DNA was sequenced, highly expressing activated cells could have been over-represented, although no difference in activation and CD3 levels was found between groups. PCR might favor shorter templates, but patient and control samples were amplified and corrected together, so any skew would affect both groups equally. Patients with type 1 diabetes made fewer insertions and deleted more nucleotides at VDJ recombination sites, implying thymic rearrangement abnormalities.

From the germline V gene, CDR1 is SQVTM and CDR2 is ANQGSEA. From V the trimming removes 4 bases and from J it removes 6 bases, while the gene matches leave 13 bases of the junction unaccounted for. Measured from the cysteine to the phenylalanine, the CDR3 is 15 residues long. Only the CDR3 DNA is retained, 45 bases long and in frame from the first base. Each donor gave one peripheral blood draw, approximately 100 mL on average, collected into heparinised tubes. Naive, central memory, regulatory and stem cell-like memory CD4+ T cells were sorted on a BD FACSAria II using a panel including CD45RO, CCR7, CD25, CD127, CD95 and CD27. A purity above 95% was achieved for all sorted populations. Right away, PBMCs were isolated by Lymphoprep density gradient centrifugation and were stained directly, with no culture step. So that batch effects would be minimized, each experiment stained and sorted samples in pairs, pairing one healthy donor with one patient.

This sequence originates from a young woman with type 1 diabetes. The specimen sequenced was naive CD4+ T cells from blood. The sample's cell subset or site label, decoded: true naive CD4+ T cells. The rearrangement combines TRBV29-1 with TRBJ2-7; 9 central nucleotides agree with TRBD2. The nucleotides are TGCAGCGTTGCCAAATCGCCGGGACTAGCCGCCGAGCAGTACTTC. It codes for CSVAKSPGLAAEQYF.